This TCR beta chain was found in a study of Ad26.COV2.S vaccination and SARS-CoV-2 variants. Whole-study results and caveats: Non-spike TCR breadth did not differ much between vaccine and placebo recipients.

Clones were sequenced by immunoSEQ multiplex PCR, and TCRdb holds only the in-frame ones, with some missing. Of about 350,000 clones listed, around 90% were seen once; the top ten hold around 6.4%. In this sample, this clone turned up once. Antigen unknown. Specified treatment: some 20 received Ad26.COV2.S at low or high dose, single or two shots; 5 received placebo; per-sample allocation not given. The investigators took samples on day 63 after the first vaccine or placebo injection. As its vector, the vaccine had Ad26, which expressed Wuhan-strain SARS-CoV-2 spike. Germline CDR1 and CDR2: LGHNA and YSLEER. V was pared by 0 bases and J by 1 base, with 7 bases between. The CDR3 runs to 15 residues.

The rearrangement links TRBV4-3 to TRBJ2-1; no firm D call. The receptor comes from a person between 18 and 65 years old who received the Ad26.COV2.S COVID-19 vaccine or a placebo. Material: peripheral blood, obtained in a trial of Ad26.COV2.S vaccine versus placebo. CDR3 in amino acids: CASSQDGPSYNEQFF. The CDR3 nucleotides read TGCGCCAGCAGCCAAGACGGACCATCCTACAATGAGCAGTTCTTC.